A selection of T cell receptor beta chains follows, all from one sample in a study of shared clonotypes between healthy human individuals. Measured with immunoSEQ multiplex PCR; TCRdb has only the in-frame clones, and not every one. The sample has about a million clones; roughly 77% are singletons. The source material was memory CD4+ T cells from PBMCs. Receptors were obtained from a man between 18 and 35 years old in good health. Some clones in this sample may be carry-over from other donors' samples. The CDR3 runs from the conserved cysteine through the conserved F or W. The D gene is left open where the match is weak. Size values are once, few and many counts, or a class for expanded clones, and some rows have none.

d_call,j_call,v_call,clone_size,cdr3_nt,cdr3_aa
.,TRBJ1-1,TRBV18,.,TGTGCCAGCTCACCACGAGTCGGAACGATGAACACTGAAGCTTTCTTT,CASSPRVGTMNTEAFF
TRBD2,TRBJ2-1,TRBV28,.,TGTGCCACCTCTCTCCTAGCGGGAGGGAATGAGCAGTTCTTC,CATSLLAGGNEQFF
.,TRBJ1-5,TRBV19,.,TGTGCCAGTAGTATGGACAGATACAATCAGCCCCAGCATTTT,CASSMDRYNQPQHF
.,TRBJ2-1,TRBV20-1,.,TGCAGTGCCGACGGAGGTCACCAGTTCTTC,CSADGGHQFF
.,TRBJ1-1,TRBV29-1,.,TGCAGCGTTGGGGCAGGGACGAACACTGAAGCTTTCTTT,CSVGAGTNTEAFF
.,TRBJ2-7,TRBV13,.,TGTGCCAGCAGCTTACCCAGGGAAACCTACGAGCAGTACTTC,CASSLPRETYEQYF
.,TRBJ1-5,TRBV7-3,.,TGTGCCAGCAGCCCATACCAGGGCGGGCCCCAGCATTTT,CASSPYQGGPQHF
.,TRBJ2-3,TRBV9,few,TGTGCCAGCAGCGTAGCTCCGGCTAGCACAGATACGCAGTATTTT,CASSVAPASTDTQYF
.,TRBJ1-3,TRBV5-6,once,TGTGCCAGCAGCCCCCTTCGAGGATCTGGAAACACCATATATTTT,CASSPLRGSGNTIYF
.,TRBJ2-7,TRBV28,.,TGTGCCAGCAAATACCAGTCCCGTAGCTACGAGCAGTACTTC,CASKYQSRSYEQYF